These T cell receptor beta chains were read from a single sample in a study of shared clonotypes between healthy human individuals. The assay was immunoSEQ multiplex PCR, and TCRdb's table has in-frame clones only and misses some. The sample records 1,100,000 or so clones, around 82% being singletons. The sequenced material came from memory CD4+ T cells from PBMCs. These receptors came from a man in his late teens or twenties in good health. Some clones in this sample may be carry-over from other donors' samples. The CDR3 runs from the conserved cysteine through the conserved F or W. Fields, in order: V gene, J gene, CDR3 protein.

TRBV10-3	TRBJ2-2	CAISVGLGNRPGGTGELFF
TRBV15	TRBJ1-5	CATSRDPRWEGYNQPQHF
TRBV5-1	TRBJ1-2	CASAGQAGYGYTF
TRBV11-2	TRBJ2-2	CASSLGKGGRGLTGELFF
TRBV7-9	TRBJ1-4	CASSTWRGTEGEKLFF
TRBV2	TRBJ2-1	CASTERGNNEQFF
TRBV6-5	TRBJ2-7	CATRGVGEQYF
TRBV19	TRBJ2-5	CASRRTSGRGIQETQYF
TRBV7-8	TRBJ2-5	CASSLRISLRRELSQETQYF
TRBV6-6	TRBJ1-5	CASSRTDGSNQPQHF
TRBV7-9	TRBJ1-1	CSVLDWGRDTEAFF
TRBV9	TRBJ2-6	CASSTGHHSGANVLTF
TRBV6-1	TRBJ2-1	CASSDNPLREQFF
TRBV5-5	TRBJ1-2	CASSRGLYTDSYGYTF
TRBV6-5	TRBJ2-3	CASRPLGGTTDTQYF
TRBV30	TRBJ2-4	CAWSDLNHPGRRKNIQYF
TRBV5-5	TRBJ2-7	CASSLEGTGVYEQYF
TRBV27	TRBJ1-1	CASKQGGGGDTEAFF
TRBV9	TRBJ1-2	CASSVDRNYGYTF
TRBV5-4	TRBJ2-4	CASSLGGAAKNIQYF
TRBV2	TRBJ1-5	CASTPGDTNQPQHF
TRBV5-1	TRBJ1-2	CASSPDRLSGYTF
TRBV25-1	TRBJ1-2	CASSELVEVGTEIYGYTF
TRBV7-2	TRBJ2-1	CASSRDLKDEQFF
TRBV5-4	TRBJ1-2	CASSGTGGVYDYGYTF
TRBV10-3	TRBJ2-1	CAISGASGIDNEQFF
TRBV19	TRBJ2-7	CASHGQGAGEQYF
TRBV18	TRBJ2-3	CASSPRGGPGDTQYF
TRBV4-2	TRBJ2-3	CASSPGLAPSDTQYF
TRBV7-2	TRBJ2-7	CASSRNRGGNEQYF
TRBV6-1	TRBJ2-7	CASLSSGRGLEQYF
TRBV21-1	TRBJ1-5	CASSKEGGQPQHF
TRBV7-2	TRBJ2-5	CASSFTGTTETQYF
TRBV7-2	TRBJ1-2	CASSLAPELVGYTF
TRBV29-1	TRBJ1-1	CSVGSRDRGRGAFF
TRBV6-6	TRBJ2-7	CASKGAGGAGQYF
TRBV19	TRBJ1-5	CASSGWGQEQPQHF
TRBV5-4	TRBJ2-7	CASSPGGLAGGGASEQYF
TRBV29-1	TRBJ2-5	CSVSGRGGETQYF
TRBV18	TRBJ2-3	CASSQLSPPDTQYF
TRBV9	TRBJ2-1	CASSPQVGVSHEQFF
TRBV5-4	TRBJ1-1	CASSPGQSTEAFF
TRBV5-6	TRBJ2-1	CASSLVRGNEQFF
TRBV27	TRBJ2-3	CASKTSGRTDTQYF
TRBV7-2	TRBJ2-7	CASSLVSQGYEQYF
TRBV7-9	TRBJ2-7	CAGGLPYEQYF
TRBV2	TRBJ1-1	CASTSTSGGTEAFF
TRBV2	TRBJ2-1	CASSEARETGTKFF
TRBV5-4	TRBJ2-7	CASSLFSDGTYEQYF
TRBV7-3	TRBJ1-2	CASSLTPAGFGYTF
TRBV5-6	TRBJ1-1	CASSFEGAAFF
TRBV5-1	TRBJ2-5	CASSLGFQGGETQYF
TRBV5-5	TRBJ1-2	CASSPGVYGYTF
TRBV7-3	TRBJ2-3	CASSPSQAGGHGTQYF